This TCR beta chain is drawn from a study of shared clonotypes between healthy human individuals. Germline-derived CDR1 and CDR2 are GTSNPN and SVGIG (reference sequence). The germline V and J ends were trimmed by 0 bases and 4 bases, with 10 bases remaining between them. The CDR3 is made up of 13 amino acids. It was CD45RO-negative cells, positively selected for CCR7, that made up naive CD8 cells, with terminally differentiated effector memory CD45RA+ cells excluded. For every subset, genomic DNA was evenly distributed across several immunoSEQ plates. The table came from immunoSEQ multiplex PCR; TCRdb's copy has only in-frame clones and leaves some out. The sample has around 2,000,000 clones; approximately 94% are singletons.

The TCR originated in a man younger than 30 in good health. The rearrangement links TRBV30 to TRBJ2-7; no reliable D call. Sequencing was carried out using naive CD8+ T cells sorted from blood. For the CDR3, the DNA is TGTGCCTGGAGTGTAATGGGATGGTACGAGCAGTACTTC. Translating gives CAWSVMGWYEQYF.